This T cell receptor beta chain was observed in a study of blood T cell repertoires in COVID-19 (dated by TCRdb to 2019 to 2021). Background for the entire study: Samples from collaborators originated in the United States, Italy and Spain and spanned both the acute and convalescent phases of COVID-19. The material from the prospective study consisted of cDNA or gDNA derived from T cells, B-cell-depleted T cells, or PBMCs. The dataset comprised deeply sampled blood TCRbeta repertoires from subjects exposed to, actively infected with, or recovered from COVID-19. Where available, HLA class I and class II types were taken from metadata supplied by the sample provider and were not determined by assay-based typing. The repertoires were made available in a free public database intended to serve as a resource for research on the immune response to SARS-CoV-2. A de-identified subject ID, COVID-19 status, age in years and sex were almost always included in the sample metadata. The samples were drawn from two sources: the first 160 participants of the ongoing ImmuneRACE study, and over 1,000 subjects contributed by 6 global collaborators.

General study outcomes and caveats: Clinical and demographic metadata were provided uncurated, with the amount varying by source and participant.

As for this clone: What this receptor recognizes is not known. The input lacks base qualities; no much larger clone sits a single base away.

Participants in the prospective study were aged 18 to 89 years, lived in about two dozen United States geographic areas, and enrolled through a virtual design. In the prospective study, participants were assigned to cohorts based on the clinical history participants reported in a screening survey and a study questionnaire. For ImmuneRACE Cohort 3, a participant was defined as recovered based on two consecutive negative NP/OP PCR tests, clearance by a healthcare professional, or resolution of symptoms. Each participant in the prospective study had whole blood, serum and a nasopharyngeal or oropharyngeal swab collected by mobile phlebotomists. Participants in the prospective study had the option to provide additional blood draws and questionnaires over a roughly 2-month period. Before DNA extraction, prospective study blood samples were shipped either frozen or at room temperature. There are 14 amino acids in the CDR3, from cysteine to phenylalanine inclusive. The read is trimmed to its CDR3 DNA, 42 bases read in frame from base 1. The germline V gene supplies CDR1 MNHEY and CDR2 SVGEGT. Germline trimming amounts to 2 bases on V and 4 bases on J, with 4 as the count of junction bases outside the gene matches.

The immunoSEQ Assay, a bias-controlled multiplex PCR, was used to amplify TCRbeta CDR3 regions from genomic DNA. Regarding the original processing steps: The number of nucleated cells in each sample was estimated from the amplification of reference gene primers within the assay. Sequence reads were collapsed and filtered to measure the absolute abundance of every unique TCRbeta CDR3 rearrangement. For each sample, productive Simpson clonality was calculated as the square root of Simpson's diversity index across productive rearrangements. TCRdb took over this immuneACCESS table, retaining in-frame rearrangements with V and J assigned. Such tables are incomplete; in checked studies, under half of the missing clones stem from an unresolved V gene, and the remainder is unexplained. Clone size and V and J calls were adopted from that table, with D and trimming inferred from the DNA. The sample includes 200,000 to 250,000 clones, with about nine tenths observed a single time. The top ten hold approximately 2% of the sample.

The sample consisted of PBMCs or T cells enriched from blood (not recorded which). The source is a woman aged 18-35 years who had recovered from COVID-19. The rearranged segments are TRBV6-2 or TRBV6-3 and TRBJ1-2; 7 bases in between match TRBD1. The CDR3 protein is CASSYVGQVYGYTF. The base sequence is TGTGCCAGCAGTTACGTCGGACAGGTCTATGGCTACACCTTC.